These 31 T cell receptor beta chains were sequenced from one sample in a study of T cells in Graves' hyperthyroidism and ophthalmopathy (dated by TCRdb to about 2019). Receptor libraries were prepared by multiplex PCR. This sample was sequenced with an Illumina HiSeq 2000. Amplification of TCR beta CDR3 regions was carried out from RNA transcripts. The TCR CDR3 was subjected to a first round of RT-PCR using the HTBI primer set and the Qiagen OneStep RT-PCR kit. TCRdb redid the processing of the public reads, applying fastp at Q25 and MiXCR, and retained in-frame beta chains. Each CDR3 protein gets just one entry, which takes the most common genes and DNA from the rows behind it. The sample table records 610,000 or so distinct CDR3 sequences; about 45% of these occur just once. Of the sample, 7.5% to 8.5% is held by the ten largest clones. Specimen: peripheral blood or thyroid tissue (not recorded which). The receptor set was obtained from a woman between 18 and 29 years old with Graves' hyperthyroidism.

This clonotype was seen repeatedly, ten times or more. CDR3 nucleotide sequence: TGTGCTAGTGGTTTGGTATTAGGCGGGTCGAACACTGAAGCTTTCTTT. This encodes CASGLVLGGSNTEAFF. This chain links TRBV12-5 with TRBJ1-1; D call uncertain. Germline V gives CDR1 LGHNT, CDR2 FRNRAP. The V end was cut by 0 bases, the J end by 1 base, with 12 bases between. This CDR3 spans 16 amino acids.

This clonotype was recorded at least ten times. The chain has TRBV29-1 and TRBJ1-2; D gene ambiguous. The CDR3 extends over 11 amino acids. Trimming took off 7 bases at V and 5 bases at J, with 11 bases between the two ends. The germline V gene encodes CDR1 SQVTM and CDR2 ANQGSEA. The CDR3 nucleotides are TGCAGCGCGGAACGCGGGTATGGCTACACCTTC. Its protein is CSAERGYGYTF.

At least ten counts were recorded for this clonotype. The chain recombines TRBV9 with TRBJ1-6, with D possibly matching TRBD1 (6 bases). This CDR3 comprises 14 residues. The V gene lost 1 base and the J gene lost 8 bases, with 10 bases spanning the gap. Germline CDR1 SGDLS, CDR2 YYNGEE. The CDR3 nucleotides read TGTGCCAGCAGCGTATCGGGGGCCCATTCACCCCTCCACTTT. Translation gives CASSVSGAHSPLHF.

This sequence joins TRBV7-2 and TRBJ2-7, with a tentative D call TRBD2 (5 bases). CDR3 length equals 15 residues. CDR1 is SGHTA and CDR2 is FQGNSA in the germline V gene. Trimming cost V 3 bases and J 7 bases, with 19 bases left between them. In DNA form, the CDR3 reads TGTGCCAGCAGCTTGGCGGTAGCGCGCTACAATGAGCAGTACTTC. Translated: CASSLAVARYNEQYF. Full variable domain (outside the CDR3, taken from reference TRBV7-2 and TRBJ2-7): GAGVSQSPSNKVTEKGKDVELRCDPISGHTALYWYRQSLGQGLEFLIYFQGNSAPDKSGLPSDRFSAERTGGSVSTLTIQRTQQEDSAVYLCASSLAVARYNEQYFGPGTRLTVT.

In the case of this clonotype: A junction end diverges from the germline sequence, so it may reflect a read error. The V call is TRBV7-8, the J call TRBJ1-1; D is unresolved. The CDR3 sequence is 14 residues long. Germline assignment: CDR1 SGHVS and CDR2 FQNEAQ. The CDR3 spells CTSSPLAGVTEAFF. CDR3 bases: TGTACCAGCAGCCCGCTGGCGGGAGTTACTGAAGCTTTCTTT.

The chain carries TRBV4-1 and TRBJ1-1; D might be TRBD1 (6 bases). CDR1 is MGHRA and CDR2 is YSYEKL in the germline V gene. Trimming removed 4 bases at V and 11 bases at J, with 11 bases between. The CDR3 has 11 residues. The CDR3 protein is CASSRGQWAFF. CDR3 in DNA: TGCGCCAGCAGCCGAGGACAGTGGGCTTTCTTT.

This clonotype was recorded many times. V usage is TRBV2 and J usage is TRBJ2-5; 12 nucleotides align to TRBD1. CDR1 SNHLY and CDR2 FYNNEI come from the germline V gene. This CDR3 region has 15 residues. V shed 6 bases, J shed 5 bases, and the junction held 7 bases outside the gene matches. CDR3 protein: CASRTGTGGGETQYF. The CDR3 DNA reads as TGTGCCAGCAGGACGGGGACAGGGGGCGGGGAGACCCAGTACTTC.

The chain carries TRBV10-3 and TRBJ2-7; 11 bases fit TRBD2. The CDR3 length is 18 residues. J lost 4 bases, V lost 2 bases, and 13 bases had no gene match. In germline, CDR1 is ENHRY, CDR2 SYGVKD. The chain's CDR3 is CAISEQSLGLAAMYEQYF. DNA for the CDR3: TGTGCCATCAGTGAGCAATCTCTGGGACTAGCGGCTATGTACGAGCAGTACTTC.

In this sample, this clonotype turned up many times. The V gene is TRBV9, the J gene TRBJ1-1; D gene uncertain. The CDR3 runs to 13 residues. V gave up 0 bases and J gave up 2 bases, with 5 bases separating them. CDR1 and CDR2 from the germline V gene are SGDLS and YYNGEE. The CDR3 loop is CASSVGPNTEAFF. CDR3 nucleotides: TGTGCCAGCAGCGTAGGCCCTAACACTGAAGCTTTCTTT.

This clonotype was seen at least ten times. This sequence joins TRBV2 and TRBJ2-7; 10 bases map to TRBD2. The CDR3 totals 15 residues. V shed 6 bases, J shed 1 base, and the junction held 6 bases outside the gene matches. Germline V gene data show CDR1 as SNHLY and CDR2 as FYNNEI. The CDR3 is CASSPGLATSYEQYF. The DNA for the CDR3 is TGTGCCAGCAGCCCGGGACTAGCGACTTCCTACGAGCAGTACTTC. Complete variable domain (other parts from reference TRBV2 and TRBJ2-7): EPEVTQTPSHQVTQMGQEVILRCVPISNHLYFYWYRQILGQKVEFLVSFYNNEISEKSEIFDDQFSVERPDGSNFTLKIRSTKLEDSAMYFCASSPGLATSYEQYFGPGTRLTVT.

V is TRBV29-1 and J is TRBJ2-5; tentative D call: TRBD2 (7 bases). CDR1 and CDR2 (germline): SQVTM, ANQGSEA. The CDR3 spans 13 residues. The V end was cut by 6 bases, the J end by 5 bases, with 16 bases between. The chain's CDR3 is CSVGGGNSETQYF. The DNA of the CDR3 is TGCAGCGTGGGAGGGGGTAACTCGGAGACCCAGTACTTC.

The sample holds a few counts of this clonotype. A much bigger clone sits one base away, suggesting this may be a read error. The rearrangement links TRBV11-3 to TRBJ2-5; 10 bases agree with TRBD2. The CDR3 extends over 14 amino acids. Per germline, CDR1 SGHNT and CDR2 YENEEA. The CDR3 DNA reads TGTGCCAGCAGCTTAGATCTAGCGGGAGAGGCCCAGTACTTC. Its translation: CASSLDLAGEAQYF.

A remark on this clonotype: A much larger clone is a single base away; this may be a read error. J is TRBJ2-7 and V is TRBV6-5; D may be TRBD1 or TRBD2 (5 bases each). The V and J ends lost 0 bases and 6 bases respectively, with 9 bases between them. The germline gives CDR1 MNHEY, CDR2 SVGAGI. CDR3 size: 13 residues. CDR3 sequence: CASSYSPGREQYF. The CDR3 nucleotides are TGTGCCAGCAGTTACTCCCCGGGACGCGAGCAGTACTTC.

This clonotype was found once. V is TRBV7-8 and J is TRBJ2-5; 9 bases map to TRBD2. This CDR3 is built from 15 residues. CDR1 and CDR2 (germline): SGHVS, FQNEAQ. Here the CDR3 DNA reads TGTGACACGGGAGGGGGACTAGCTACCTACGAGACCCAGTACTTC. Its protein product is CDTGGGLATYETQYF.

The rearrangement joins TRBV7-3 to TRBJ2-5; 7 nucleotides line up with TRBD2. Looked up from germline, CDR1 is SGHTA and CDR2 is FQGTGA. The CDR3 runs to 13 residues. The ends lost 1 base at V and 12 bases at J; junction bases unmatched: 8. CDR3 sequence reads: CASSLNVGGPKYF. The CDR3, as DNA: TGTGCCAGCAGCTTAAACGTGGGAGGGCCCAAGTACTTC. The full variable domain, rest sourced from reference TRBV7-3 and TRBJ2-5, is GAGVSQTPSNKVTEKGKYVELRCDPISGHTALYWYRQSLGQGPEFLIYFQGTGAADDSGLPNDRFFAVRPEGSVSTLKIQRTERGDSAVYLCASSLNVGGPKYFGPGTRLLVL.

This clonotype was counted at least ten times. With a much larger clone just one base away, this may be a read error. This chain links TRBV4-2 with TRBJ1-3; D not certain. The CDR3 contains 11 residues. Germline loops: CDR1 LGHNA, CDR2 YNFKEQ. V was clipped by 8 bases and J by 0 bases, with 2 bases between them. CDR3 in DNA: TGTGCCAGCCGCTCTGGAAACACCATATATTTT. Encoded protein: CASRSGNTIYF.

This clonotype was detected ten times or more. The V and J genes are TRBV20-1 and TRBJ1-5; no clear D gene. The V end was cut by 0 bases, the J end by 5 bases, with 11 bases between. From germline, CDR1 is DFQATT and CDR2 SNEGSKA (reference sequence). This CDR3 region has 14 residues. CDR3 sequence: CSARDQWGDQPQHF. The CDR3 nucleotides read TGCAGTGCTAGAGATCAGTGGGGTGATCAGCCCCAGCATTTT.

For this clonotype: The germline gene is not matched at one end of the junction; a read error may be the cause. This chain connects TRBV5-6 to TRBJ2-5; tentatively, D is TRBD1 (6 bases). The CDR3 is 14 amino acids. Germline assignment: CDR1 SGHDT and CDR2 YYEEEE. The chain's CDR3 is CASSSDRYQGTQYF. The CDR3 coding sequence is TGTGCCAGCAGTAGCGACAGGTACCAAGGGACCCAGTACTTC.

V and J are TRBV20-1 and TRBJ1-5; 9 bases are shared with TRBD1. The CDR3 consists of 14 residues. Germline-derived CDR1 and CDR2 are DFQATT and SNEGSKA (reference sequence). This chain's CDR3 is CTHSDRGSNQPQHF. The CDR3 DNA reads TGCACCCACTCGGACAGGGGATCCAATCAGCCCCAGCATTTT.

There are many counts of this clonotype. The chain is built from TRBV10-3 and TRBJ1-5; TRBD1 agrees at 7 bases. This CDR3 region has 13 residues. J gave up 6 bases and V 10 bases, and 9 bases lay outside the gene matches. Germline V gives CDR1 ENHRY, CDR2 SYGVKD. CDR3 DNA sequence: TGTGCCAACCAACAGGGGCTGAGTCAGCCCCAGCATTTT. Translation gives CANQQGLSQPQHF.

This clonotype occurred a few times. This rearrangement joins TRBV7-2 to TRBJ1-6, with D hard to call. With 1 base removed from V and 4 bases from J, the gap between germline ends came to 8 bases. CDR1 is SGHTA and CDR2 is FQGNSA in the germline V gene. The CDR3 loop spans 15 amino acids. The CDR3 DNA reads TGTGCCAGCAGCTTAGACAGCTCTTATAATTCACCCCTCCACTTT. Its protein is CASSLDSSYNSPLHF.

This clonotype came up a few times. CDR3 sequence: CASSEQGGQPQHF. CDR3 DNA sequence: TGTGCCAGCAGTGAACAGGGGGGGCAGCCCCAGCATTTT. This rearrangement joins TRBV2 to TRBJ1-5; 7 positions agree with TRBD1. V shed 2 bases and J 7 bases; nucleotides not matched to a gene: 2. CDR1 is SNHLY, CDR2 FYNNEI, per germline. There are 13 residues in the CDR3.

This clonotype has at least ten counts. J is TRBJ1-5 and V is TRBV6-6; D unresolved. The germline V and J ends were trimmed by 8 bases and 2 bases, with 10 bases remaining between them. The CDR3 length is 13 residues. Germline loops: CDR1 MNHNY, CDR2 SVGAGI (reference sequence). CDR3 loop: CASEPGGNQPQHF. The CDR3 bases are TGTGCCAGCGAGCCGGGTGGCAATCAGCCCCAGCATTTT.

This clonotype was seen repeatedly, ten times or more. This sequence joins TRBV7-9 and TRBJ2-2, with 11 bases fitting TRBD1. CDR1 is SEHNR, CDR2 FQNEAQ, per germline (reference sequence). The CDR3 extends over 18 amino acids. Trimming took 1 base from V and 4 from J; bases not matched to a gene: 8. The CDR3 DNA is TGTGCCAGCAGCTTAGACGTCGTCGGGACAGGGGGCACCGGGGAGCTGTTTTTT. Its protein is CASSLDVVGTGGTGELFF. The full variable domain, its missing parts supplied by reference TRBV7-9 and TRBJ2-2, is DTGVSQNPRHKITKRGQNVTFRCDPISEHNRLYWYRQTLGQGPEFLTYFQNEAQLEKSRLLSDRFSAERPKGSFSTLEIQRTEQGDSAMYLCASSLDVVGTGGTGELFFGEGSRLTVL.

The gene calls are TRBV12-3 or TRBV12-4 and TRBJ1-2, with D possibly matching TRBD1 (6 bases). V was trimmed by 2 bases and J by 8 bases, leaving 12 bases between them. CDR3 length equals 13 residues. Here the CDR3 reads CASSLSGAGGYTF. The CDR3, as DNA: TGTGCCAGCAGTTTATCGGGGGCCGGCGGCTACACCTTC.

As for this clonotype: The missing conserved phenylalanine or tryptophan at the end of this CDR3 makes a read error likely. This sequence joins TRBV12-3 or TRBV12-4 and TRBJ1-1; D is perhaps TRBD1 (5 bases). The CDR3 has 13 amino acids. Between the trimmed V and J ends, which lost 3 bases and 6 bases, there was a span of 11 bases. Here the CDR3 reads CASSFSGSPEAFI. CDR3 sequence (DNA): TGTGCCAGCAGTTTCTCAGGGTCACCTGAAGCTTTCATT.

This clonotype was seen ten or more times. The chain uses TRBV7-2 and TRBJ1-1; the D is unclear. The V gene's germline CDR1 is SGHTA and CDR2 FQGNSA. The V gene lost 0 bases and the J gene lost 1 base, with 6 bases spanning the gap. This CDR3 contains 14 residues. CDR3 nucleotide sequence: TGTGCCAGCAGCTTAGCTACACAGAACACTGAAGCTTTCTTT. Protein sequence: CASSLATQNTEAFF.

This clonotype showed up just a few times. V and J are TRBV7-2 and TRBJ1-3; D gene unclear. Germline V gene data show CDR1 as SGHTA and CDR2 as FQGNSA. Deletions cut 5 bases from V and 4 bases from J, with 12 bases between. This CDR3 comprises 14 residues. The CDR3: CASSTRRSGNTIYF. The CDR3 DNA sequence: TGTGCCAGCAGCACAAGACGGTCGGGAAACACCATATATTTT.

This clonotype was observed many times. V usage is TRBV20-1 and J usage is TRBJ2-7; no reliable D call. V was clipped by 4 bases and J by 7 bases, with 17 bases between them. CDR1 is DFQATT, CDR2 SNEGSKA, per germline (reference sequence). The CDR3 extends over 13 amino acids. The CDR3, as DNA: TGCAGTGCTACCCTCCAGATCTCCCCTGAGCAGTACTTC. It translates to CSATLQISPEQYF.

This clonotype turned up a few times. The chain recombines TRBV10-3 with TRBJ2-7; 8 bases line up with TRBD1. The germline V gene encodes CDR1 ENHRY and CDR2 SYGVKD. The V segment lost 11 bases and the J segment 2 bases; nucleotides outside the gene matches: 5. The CDR3 totals 12 residues. In nucleotides, the CDR3 is TGTGCCTCGGACAGGGCTACCTACGAGCAGTACTTC. It specifies CASDRATYEQYF.

This clonotype was recorded at least ten times. The chain couples TRBV9 to TRBJ2-7, with 7 bases fitting TRBD2. V shed 0 bases, J shed 2 bases, and the junction held 8 bases outside the gene matches. Germline V gene data show CDR1 as SGDLS and CDR2 as YYNGEE. The CDR3 length is 16 residues. The CDR3 spells CASSVDPQSGAYEQYF. DNA of the CDR3: TGTGCCAGCAGCGTAGACCCCCAGAGCGGGGCCTACGAGCAGTACTTC.